The source of this T cell receptor beta chain is a study of regulatory T cells in long-lasting Graves disease. General study findings and limits: Newly diagnosed Graves' patients had higher TCR diversity than persistent ones.

Time point of the sample: newly diagnosed GD, antithyroid drugs for less than 3 months. RNA extracted from PBMCs served as the sequencing template. Trimming took off 6 bases at V and 2 bases at J, with 10 bases between the two ends. The CDR3 loop spans 13 amino acids. Germline V gives CDR1 ENHRY, CDR2 SYGVKD. In the case of this clonotype: The antigen is unknown.

CDR3 regions were amplified by Arm-PCR using iRepertoire HTBI primers to build TCR beta libraries. TCRdb analysed the multiplex PCR reads with MiXCR anew, one entry per CDR3 protein. The repertoire includes about 470,000 distinct CDR3 sequences, around 14% of them detected once, and roughly 17% sits in the top ten. This sample also belongs to another study, concerning T cells in Graves' hyperthyroidism and ophthalmopathy.

Sequencing was performed on peripheral blood mononuclear cells (PBMCs), taken at new diagnosis, from a patient treated with antithyroid drugs. This sequence originates from a woman aged 25 to 39 with Graves disease. This chain joins TRBV10-3 and TRBJ1-1, with D unresolved. CDR3 DNA: TGTGCCATCAGGCCAGGATTCAACACTGAAGCTTTCTTT. Translation: CAIRPGFNTEAFF.